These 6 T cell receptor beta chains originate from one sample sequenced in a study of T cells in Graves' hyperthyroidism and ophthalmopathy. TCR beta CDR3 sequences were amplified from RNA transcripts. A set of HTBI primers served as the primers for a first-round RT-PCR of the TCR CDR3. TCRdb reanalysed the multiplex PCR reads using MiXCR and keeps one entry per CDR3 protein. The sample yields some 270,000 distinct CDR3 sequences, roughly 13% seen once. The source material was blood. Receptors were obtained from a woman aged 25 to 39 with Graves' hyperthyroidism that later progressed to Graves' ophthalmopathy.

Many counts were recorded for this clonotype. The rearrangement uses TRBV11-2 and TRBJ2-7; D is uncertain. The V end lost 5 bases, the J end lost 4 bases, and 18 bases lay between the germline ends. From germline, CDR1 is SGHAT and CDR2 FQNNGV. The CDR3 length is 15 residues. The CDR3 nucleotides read TGTGCCAGCAGCACCTTACACGGGCCAATATACGAGCAGTACTTC. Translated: CASSTLHGPIYEQYF.

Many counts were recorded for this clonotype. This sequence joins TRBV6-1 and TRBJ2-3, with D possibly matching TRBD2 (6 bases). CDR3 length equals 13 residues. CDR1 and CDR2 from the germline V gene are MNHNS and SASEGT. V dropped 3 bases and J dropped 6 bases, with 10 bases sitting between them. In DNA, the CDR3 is TGTGCCAGCAGTGATAGCGGTTTGGATACGCAGTATTTT. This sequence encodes CASSDSGLDTQYF.

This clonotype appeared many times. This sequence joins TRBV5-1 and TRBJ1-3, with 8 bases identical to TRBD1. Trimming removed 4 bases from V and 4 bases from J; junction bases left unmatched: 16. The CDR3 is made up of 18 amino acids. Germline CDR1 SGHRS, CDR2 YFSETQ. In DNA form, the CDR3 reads TGCGCCAGCAGCCAAGGACAGGGATCGTTTGTGCGGGGAAACACCATATATTTT. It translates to CASSQGQGSFVRGNTIYF.

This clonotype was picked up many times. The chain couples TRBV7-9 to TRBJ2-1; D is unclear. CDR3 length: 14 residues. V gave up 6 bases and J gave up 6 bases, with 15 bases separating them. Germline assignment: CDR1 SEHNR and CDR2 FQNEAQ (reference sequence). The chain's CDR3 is CASSHPGAANEQFF. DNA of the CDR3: TGTGCCAGCAGTCACCCCGGAGCAGCCAATGAGCAGTTCTTC.

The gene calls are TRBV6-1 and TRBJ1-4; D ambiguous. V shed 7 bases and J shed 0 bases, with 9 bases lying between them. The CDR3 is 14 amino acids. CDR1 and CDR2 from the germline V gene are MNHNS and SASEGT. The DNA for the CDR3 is TGTGCCAGCAATGGGTTTACAACTAATGAAAAACTGTTTTTT. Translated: CASNGFTTNEKLFF.

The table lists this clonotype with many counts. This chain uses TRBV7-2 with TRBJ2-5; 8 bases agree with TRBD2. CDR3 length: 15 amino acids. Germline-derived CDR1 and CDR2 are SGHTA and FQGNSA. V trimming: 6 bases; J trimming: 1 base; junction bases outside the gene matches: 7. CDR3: CASRSVAGLQETQYF. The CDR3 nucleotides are TGTGCCAGCAGGTCCGTAGCGGGACTCCAAGAGACCCAGTACTTC.